This T cell receptor (beta chain) was documented in a study of T cell responses to AZD1222 COVID-19 vaccine. Study at large: Second doses at about 4 or about 12 weeks were pooled.

This CDR3 spans 13 amino acids. The germline V gene encodes CDR1 SSHAT and CDR2 FNYEAQ (reference sequence). A note on this clone: What it recognizes is unknown. A read error may account for a junction end that differs from germline.

Sequencing was performed with immunoSEQ multiplex PCR; in TCRdb, only in-frame clones are kept and a portion is missing. The repertoire consists of fewer than 90,000 clones, with roughly 90% occurring once and the leading ten covering 11%. Study-wide findings and caveats: Donor demographics were predominantly white British with a female majority; clonal diversity may be underestimated. Researchers report vaccine-associated CD4 TCRs spanning spike, with dominance at 160-218 and 743-854. Baseline antibody screening turned up just five to seven seropositive AZD1222 recipients.

This TCR came from an adult in good health. The V gene is TRBV7-7, the J gene TRBJ2-1; possibly TRBD1 for D (6 bases). This specimen was peripheral blood, taken on day 0 of AZD1222 vaccination. CDR3 sequence reads: CASSSQGKGEQFF. The CDR3 nucleotides are TGTGCTAGCAGCTCCCAGGGGAAGGGTGAGCAGTTCTTC.